This T cell receptor (beta chain) appears in the sequencing data of a study of control samples from healthy donors and cancer patients. This table comes from immunoSEQ multiplex PCR, and its TCRdb copy is limited to in-frame clones, with some not included. The sample comprises about 150,000 clones, 93% of which are singletons, and 5% to 7% rests with the top ten. CDR1 is SGHRS and CDR2 is YFSETQ in the germline V gene. The V and J ends lost 0 bases and 6 bases, in that order; junction bases with no gene match: 11. This CDR3 spans 17 amino acids. The sequenced material came from blood. The receptor was isolated from a man between 18 and 29 years old in good health. The chain combines TRBV5-1 with TRBJ2-2; 7 nucleotides agree with TRBD2. The CDR3 region is CASSLDPRDYLAGELFF. In DNA form, the CDR3 reads TGCGCCAGCAGCTTGGACCCAAGGGACTACCTTGCCGGGGAGCTGTTTTTT.